Below, 6 T cell receptor beta chains from the same sample are listed, as sequenced in a study of identical twins. TCRdb passed the 5' RACE reads through MiXCR, listing each CDR3 protein once. The top ten hold about 1.5% of the sample, which has about 900,000 distinct CDR3 sequences, about 12% seen once. These records were also assigned to another study, of yellow fever vaccine responses in identical twins.

The specimen sequenced was PBMCs. These receptors were obtained from a woman aged 18-29 years in good health.

This clonotype showed up just a few times. J is TRBJ2-2 and V is TRBV10-3; tentatively, D is TRBD1 (5 bases). This CDR3 comprises 12 residues. Trimming left V 9 bases short and J 5 bases short, with 10 bases between. CDR1 and CDR2 (germline): ENHRY, SYGVKD. The CDR3 DNA follows: TGTGCCATTTCAGGGTTTACCGGGGAGCTGTTTTTT. The encoded protein is CAISGFTGELFF.

In this sample, this clonotype turned up many times. V usage is TRBV4-2 and J usage is TRBJ2-2; 7 bases align to TRBD2. Trimming took 8 bases from V and 5 from J; bases not matched to a gene: 8. Germline V CDR1 and CDR2: LGHNA, YNFKEQ. The CDR3 totals 14 residues. This chain's CDR3 is CASHSSGSTGELFF. The CDR3 region has the DNA TGTGCCAGCCACTCTAGCGGATCAACCGGGGAGCTGTTTTTT.

This clonotype showed up just a few times. The V gene is TRBV12-3 or TRBV12-4, the J gene TRBJ1-6; D is ambiguous. Deletions cut 3 bases from V and 5 bases from J, with 5 bases between. CDR3 length: 13 residues. The CDR3 here is CASSFANNSPLHF. The CDR3 coding sequence is TGTGCCAGCAGTTTTGCTAATAATTCACCCCTCCACTTT.

V and J are TRBV7-2 and TRBJ2-2; no reliable D call. This CDR3 has 15 amino acids. CDR1 is SGHTA, CDR2 FQGNSA, per germline. V gave up 1 base and J gave up 5 bases, with 11 bases separating them. CDR3 residues: CASSLVGIPTGELFF. CDR3 DNA sequence: TGTGCCAGCAGCTTAGTGGGGATACCGACCGGGGAGCTGTTTTTT.

There are a few counts of this clonotype. This sequence joins TRBV2 and TRBJ2-5; TRBD1 aligns across 7 bases. The ends lost 4 bases at V and 1 base at J; junction bases unmatched: 3. This CDR3 has 14 amino acids. Germline values: CDR1 SNHLY, CDR2 FYNNEI. CDR3 residues: CASSVHRGQETQYF. The CDR3 coding sequence is TGTGCCAGCAGTGTACACAGGGGCCAAGAGACCCAGTACTTC.

The chain couples TRBV6-1 to TRBJ2-3; 9 positions agree with TRBD2. V dropped 5 bases and J dropped 4; count of bases not matched to a gene: 7. The CDR3 is 15 residues long. CDR1 and CDR2 (germline): MNHNS, SASEGT. CDR3 residues: CASSPRTSEADTQYF. CDR3 bases: TGTGCCAGCAGTCCTCGGACTAGCGAAGCAGATACGCAGTATTTT.